The T cell receptor (beta chain) described here comes from a study of blood T cell repertoires in COVID-19. CDR3 length equals 12 residues. Trimming took off 8 bases at V and 7 bases at J, with 12 bases between the two ends. Per the germline V gene, CDR1 is MNHEY and CDR2 is SMNVEV (reference sequence). Libraries were prepared by immunoSEQ multiplex PCR; TCRdb keeps only in-frame clonotypes and omits some of them. The repertoire holds roughly 260,000 clones, with more than 85% as singletons. The J gene is TRBJ2-1, the V gene TRBV27; possible D gene TRBD1, 5 bases. The TCR was taken from a person aged 18-30 years with COVID-19, enrolled during active disease. The sample consisted of peripheral blood. DNA of the CDR3: TGTGCCAGCGGCATAGGGGCTAATGAGCAGTTCTTC. Protein sequence: CASGIGANEQFF.